This is a list of T cell receptor beta chains from one sample in a study of cytomegalovirus exposure and HLA in healthy donors. Libraries were prepared by immunoSEQ multiplex PCR; TCRdb keeps only in-frame clonotypes and omits some of them. The sample includes roughly 180,000 clones, about 80% of them seen just once. Specimen: PBMCs. These TCRs come from a man aged 25 to 45 in good health and CMV-seropositive. Each CDR3 is given with its conserved first and last residue. Fields, in order: clone size, J gene, D gene, CDR3 length, V gene, CDR3 DNA, CDR3 protein. D genes are given only for firm matches. The size field is filled for only some rows; it gives once, few, many or a size class.

once | TRBJ2-3 | TRBD2 | 15 | TRBV28 | TGTGCCAGCAGTTCTACGGGACTAGCGGGATTAACGCAGTATTTT | CASSSTGLAGLTQYF
NA | TRBJ2-7 | NA | 11 | TRBV30 | TGTGCCTGGGAGGAATCCTACGAGCAGTACTTC | CAWEESYEQYF
few | TRBJ2-5 | TRBD2 | 15 | TRBV5-1 | TGCGCCAGCAGCGGAACCGGGACTAGGAAAGAGACCCAGTACTTC | CASSGTGTRKETQYF
NA | TRBJ1-4 | TRBD1 | 13 | TRBV10-3 | TGTGCCACCCGACAGGGGGAAAAAGAAAAACTGTTTTTT | CATRQGEKEKLFF
NA | TRBJ2-7 | TRBD1 | 18 | TRBV5-1 | TGCGCCAGCAGCTTAGGACAGGGGGCCGCCCTCAGCCCCTTCGAGCAGTACTTC | CASSLGQGAALSPFEQYF
few | TRBJ1-4 | TRBD1 | 17 | TRBV4-2 | TGTGCCAGCAGCCAACCGATCCCACAGGGGATAAATGAAAAACTGTTTTTT | CASSQPIPQGINEKLFF
NA | TRBJ1-5 | TRBD1 | 14 | TRBV27 | TGTGCCAGCAGTTTACAGGGGGGCAATCAGCCCCAGCATTTT | CASSLQGGNQPQHF
NA | TRBJ2-2 | NA | 17 | TRBV7-2 | TGTGCCAGCAGCCAACATTGGGGGGGCGCGGGAACCGGGGAGCTGTTTTTT | CASSQHWGGAGTGELFF
NA | TRBJ2-2 | TRBD1 | 15 | TRBV25-1 | TGTGCCAGCAGGGGGGCAGGGGGCGCTTCCGGGGAGCTGTTTTTT | CASRGAGGASGELFF
NA | TRBJ2-2 | NA | 16 | TRBV4-2 | TGTGCCAGCAGTCCCTGGGAGGGGGGGAACACCGGGGAGCTGTTTTTT | CASSPWEGGNTGELFF
NA | TRBJ2-5 | TRBD2 | 18 | TRBV7-2 | TGTGCCAGCAGCTTAAAAGTAAAAGTCGGCGGGAGTTGGGAGACCCAGTACTTC | CASSLKVKVGGSWETQYF
NA | TRBJ2-1 | TRBD2 | 16 | TRBV5-5 | TGTGCCAGCAGCACCAGACTAGCGGGGGCCTCGAATGAGCAGTTCTTC | CASSTRLAGASNEQFF
NA | TRBJ2-3 | NA | 17 | TRBV28 | TGTGCCAGCACCGGACCACGGTGGGCAGGGAGCACAGATACGCAGTATTTT | CASTGPRWAGSTDTQYF
NA | TRBJ2-2 | NA | 14 | TRBV9 | TGTGCCAGCAGCGTTCTGCTATCCACCGGGGAGCTGTTTTTT | CASSVLLSTGELFF
NA | TRBJ1-1 | NA | 15 | TRBV10-3 | TGTGCCATCAGCTTAAGACAGCCACCAAACACTGAAGCTTTCTTT | CAISLRQPPNTEAFF
NA | TRBJ2-1 | NA | 14 | TRBV27 | TGTGCCAGCAGTTACAAGGGTGCGGGCAGTGAGCAGTTCTTC | CASSYKGAGSEQFF
NA | TRBJ2-3 | TRBD2 | 18 | TRBV7-3 | TGTGCCAGCAGCTTAAGTGCTCTGCAACTAGCGGGAGCCGATACGCAGTATTTT | CASSLSALQLAGADTQYF
NA | TRBJ2-5 | TRBD2 | 16 | TRBV9 | TGTGCCAGCAGCGCTGCTAGCGGGGGGGCCTTAGAGACCCAGTACTTC | CASSAASGGALETQYF
few | TRBJ2-1 | TRBD2 | 14 | TRBV28 | TGTGCCAGCAGAGACAGCGGGAGGTACGGTGAGCAGTTCTTC | CASRDSGRYGEQFF
NA | TRBJ1-4 | NA | 17 | TRBV18 | TGTGCCAGCTCACCATCCCAGGATAGACCAACTAATGAAAAACTGTTTTTT | CASSPSQDRPTNEKLFF
NA | TRBJ2-1 | NA | 16 | TRBV5-1 | TGCGCCAGCAGCTTGGTGGCGGTCAGCTCCTACAATGAGCAGTTCTTC | CASSLVAVSSYNEQFF
NA | TRBJ2-3 | TRBD2 | 16 | TRBV5-1 | TGCGCCAGCAGCTTGGACGGGAGGGCCTTAACAGATACGCAGTATTTT | CASSLDGRALTDTQYF
NA | TRBJ1-5 | NA | 16 | TRBV7-9 | TGTGCCAGCAGCTCAGGGCGGGGGGGGAGCAATCAGCCCCAGCATTTT | CASSSGRGGSNQPQHF
NA | TRBJ2-3 | TRBD2 | 16 | TRBV27 | TGTGCCAGCCAAGAGACTAGCGGAGCTACCACAGATACGCAGTATTTT | CASQETSGATTDTQYF
NA | TRBJ2-3 | TRBD1 | 15 | TRBV6-6 | TGTGCCAGCAGTTACCAAAACAGGGGATCAGATACGCAGTATTTT | CASSYQNRGSDTQYF
NA | TRBJ1-5 | TRBD1 | 16 | TRBV10-2 | TGCGCCAGCAGTGAGGGGGGACAGTTTAGCAATCAGCCCCAGCATTTT | CASSEGGQFSNQPQHF
few | TRBJ2-7 | TRBD2 | 17 | TRBV27 | TGTGCCAGCAGTTTACACAGCGGGGGGTCCGACTCCTACGAGCAGTACTTC | CASSLHSGGSDSYEQYF
NA | TRBJ2-7 | TRBD2 | 17 | TRBV27 | TGTGCCAGCAGCCCACGACCTTGGCGGGAGGGCCTAAGTGAGCAGTACTTC | CASSPRPWREGLSEQYF
NA | TRBJ1-5 | NA | 14 | TRBV6-5 | TGTGCCAGCAGTCGCCAGGGATCTAATCAGCCCCAGCATTTT | CASSRQGSNQPQHF